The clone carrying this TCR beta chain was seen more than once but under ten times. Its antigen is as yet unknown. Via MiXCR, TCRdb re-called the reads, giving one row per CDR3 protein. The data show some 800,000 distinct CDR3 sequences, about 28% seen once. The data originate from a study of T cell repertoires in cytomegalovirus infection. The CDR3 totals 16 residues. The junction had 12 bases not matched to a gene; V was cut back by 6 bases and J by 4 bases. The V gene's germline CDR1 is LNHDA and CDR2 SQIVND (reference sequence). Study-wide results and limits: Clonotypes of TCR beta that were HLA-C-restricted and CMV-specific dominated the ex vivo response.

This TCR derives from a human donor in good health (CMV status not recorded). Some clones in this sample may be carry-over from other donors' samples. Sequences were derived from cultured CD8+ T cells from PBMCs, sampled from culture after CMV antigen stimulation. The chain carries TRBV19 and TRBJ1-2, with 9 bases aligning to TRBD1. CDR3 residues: CASSISPTGGGYGYTF. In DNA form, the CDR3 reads TGTGCCAGTAGCATATCCCCCACAGGGGGCGGCTATGGCTACACCTTC. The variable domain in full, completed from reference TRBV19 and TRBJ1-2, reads DGGITQSPKYLFRKEGQNVTLSCEQNLNHDAMYWYRQDPGQGLRLIYYSQIVNDFQKGDIAEGYSVSREKKESFPLTVTSAQKNPTAFYLCASSISPTGGGYGYTFGSGTRLTVV.